Below are 18 T cell receptor beta chains sequenced from a single sample in a study of identifying expanded T cells in peripheral blood. Produced via immunoSEQ multiplex PCR; TCRdb's table is partial and in-frame only. The table records approximately 58,000 clones, over 80% of them present only once. Input material: blood. All receptors come from a person aged 18-69 years in good health.

This rearrangement joins TRBV5-1 to TRBJ1-2; D call uncertain. The germline V gene has CDR1 SGHRS and CDR2 YFSETQ. The CDR3 loop spans 14 amino acids. Trimming removed 0 bases at V and 4 bases at J, with 10 bases between. The CDR3 loop is CASSLAGATYGYTF. The CDR3 DNA reads as TGCGCCAGCAGCTTGGCAGGAGCGACCTATGGCTACACCTTC.

The V and J genes are TRBV27 and TRBJ2-7; 9 nucleotides match TRBD2. CDR3 length equals 13 residues. The V gene end was trimmed by 10 bases and the J gene end by 5 bases; junction bases not matched to a gene: 9. From germline, CDR1 is MNHEY and CDR2 SMNVEV (reference sequence). CDR3 nucleotide sequence: TGTGCCATTAAAACACTAGCGGGCGACGAGCAGTACTTC. It yields the protein CAIKTLAGDEQYF.

This clone was recorded once. The chain uses TRBV9 and TRBJ2-1; TRBD2 aligns across 10 bases. The CDR3 contains 16 residues. Germline V gene sequence: CDR1 SGDLS, CDR2 YYNGEE. J gave up 9 bases and V 4 bases, and 13 bases lay outside the gene matches. CDR3 sequence: CASSSLSGRAGLEQFF. Written as DNA, the CDR3 is TGTGCCAGCAGCAGCCTAAGCGGGAGGGCTGGACTTGAGCAGTTCTTC.

The chain employs TRBV6-5 and TRBJ2-2, with D uncertain. Germline CDR1 MNHEY, CDR2 SVGAGI. Trimming stripped 2 bases from V and 7 bases from J, with 11 bases between. This CDR3 comprises 14 residues. The CDR3 reads CASSYRATGGELFF. For the CDR3, the DNA is TGTGCCAGCAGTTACCGAGCCACCGGCGGGGAGCTGTTTTTT.

This clone was observed a single time. The gene calls are TRBV27 and TRBJ2-6; D may be TRBD2 (5 bases). Germline V gene lookup returns CDR1 MNHEY and CDR2 SMNVEV (reference sequence). The CDR3 covers 16 residues. Trimming cost V 0 bases and J 4 bases, with 10 bases left between them. CDR3 bases: TGTGCCAGCAGTTTATCAGGGAGTACCGGGGCCAACGTCCTGACTTTC. This gives the protein CASSLSGSTGANVLTF.

J is TRBJ1-6 and V is TRBV13, with TRBD1 identical over 7 bases. The CDR3 has 14 amino acids. CDR1 is PRHDT, CDR2 FYEKMQ, per germline (reference sequence). Trimming removed 3 bases from V and 10 bases from J; junction bases left unmatched: 6. The CDR3 here is CASSLGTVPSPLHF. The CDR3 nucleotides are TGTGCCAGCAGCTTGGGGACAGTTCCGTCACCCCTCCACTTT.

The chain joins TRBV30 to TRBJ2-7, with 8 bases fitting TRBD2. Germline V gene lookup returns CDR1 GTSNPN and CDR2 SVGIG (reference sequence). The J segment lost 4 bases and the V segment lost 3 bases, leaving 11 bases of the junction unmatched. The CDR3 is made up of 15 amino acids. The CDR3 sequence is CAWSAAWTSRYEQYF. The CDR3 region has the DNA TGTGCCTGGAGCGCCGCCTGGACTAGCAGATACGAGCAGTACTTC.

CDR3 sequence (DNA): TGTGCCAGCAGCGAGGAACTAGCGGGAGGGACCAAAAACATTCAGTACTTC. Translated, it gives CASSEELAGGTKNIQYF. The V gene is TRBV7-9, the J gene TRBJ2-4; TRBD2 agrees at 13 bases. In germline, CDR1 is SEHNR, CDR2 FQNEAQ (reference sequence). This CDR3 comprises 17 residues. The V segment lost 5 bases and the J segment 2 bases; nucleotides outside the gene matches: 6.

This clone was observed many times. The chain carries TRBV7-9 and TRBJ1-1; D not resolved. CDR3 length: 12 amino acids. V lost 10 bases and J 4 bases, leaving 13 bases between the germline ends. Germline CDR1 reads SEHNR; CDR2 reads FQNEAQ (reference sequence). The DNA of the CDR3 is TGTGCCACCCTGCTCTTGAGCACTGAAGCTTTCTTT. Protein: CATLLLSTEAFF.

The chain combines TRBV4-1 with TRBJ2-2; maybe TRBD2 (5 bases). With 1 base removed from V and 2 bases from J, the gap between germline ends came to 8 bases. Germline V CDR1 and CDR2: MGHRA, YSYEKL. CDR3 length equals 15 residues. The CDR3 loop reads CASSQASQNTGELFF. The DNA of the CDR3 is TGCGCCAGCAGCCAAGCTAGCCAAAACACCGGGGAGCTGTTTTTT.

V is TRBV25-1 and J is TRBJ2-6, with no clear D. This CDR3 is built from 15 residues. The V end lost 4 bases, the J end lost 0 bases, and 7 bases lay between the germline ends. Germline V gene lookup returns CDR1 MGHDK and CDR2 SYGVNS. This CDR3 is CASSGQVSGANVLTF. The CDR3 bases are TGTGCCAGCAGTGGACAAGTCTCTGGGGCCAACGTCCTGACTTTC.

This clone was found once. The gene calls are TRBV27 and TRBJ1-2, with D possibly being TRBD1 (6 bases). The CDR3 is 14 residues long. Trimming pared 5 bases from V and 5 bases from J, leaving 15 bases between. Per germline, CDR1 MNHEY and CDR2 SMNVEV (reference sequence). The CDR3: CASSPARQAYGYTF. Here the CDR3 DNA reads TGTGCCAGCAGTCCGGCCAGACAGGCATATGGCTACACCTTC.

The rearrangement uses TRBV6-6 and TRBJ1-2; the D is unclear. The CDR3 contains 13 residues. V was trimmed by 7 bases and J by 0 bases, leaving 9 bases between them. The germline CDR1 and CDR2 sequences are MNHNY and SVGAGI (reference sequence). CDR3 sequence reads: CASTPRPNYGYTF. Here the CDR3 DNA reads TGTGCCAGCACCCCAAGGCCTAACTATGGCTACACCTTC.

This clone occurred a few times. The J gene is TRBJ2-2, the V gene TRBV14; D perhaps matches TRBD1 (6 bases). The germline V gene has CDR1 SGHDN and CDR2 FVKESK. The CDR3 consists of 15 residues. Trimming removed 4 bases at V and 4 bases at J, with 13 bases between. CDR3 protein: CASSRRSGATGELFF. CDR3 DNA: TGTGCCAGCAGCCGACGATCAGGGGCCACCGGGGAGCTGTTTTTT.

The chain employs TRBV19 and TRBJ1-5, with 8 bases matching TRBD1. V dropped 6 bases and J dropped 5; count of bases not matched to a gene: 6. Germline values: CDR1 LNHDA, CDR2 SQIVND (reference sequence). This CDR3 comprises 14 residues. The CDR3 spells CASSVTGAHQPQHF. The CDR3 nucleotides are TGTGCCAGTAGCGTGACAGGGGCGCATCAGCCCCAGCATTTT.

V is TRBV18 and J is TRBJ2-1, with no clear D. In germline, CDR1 is KGHSH, CDR2 LQKENI. This CDR3 contains 13 residues. Trimming removed 4 bases from V and 3 bases from J, with 7 bases in between. CDR3 nucleotide sequence: TGTGCCAGCTCACAACAAGTCTACAATGAGCAGTTCTTC. Its translation: CASSQQVYNEQFF.

The chain links TRBV7-7 to TRBJ2-5, with D perhaps TRBD2 (5 bases). Trimming removed 5 bases at V and 4 bases at J, with 17 bases between. The V gene's germline CDR1 is SSHAT and CDR2 FNYEAQ (reference sequence). The CDR3 spans 15 residues. CDR3 loop: CASSPDSPRSETQYF. As DNA, the CDR3 is TGTGCCAGCAGCCCGGACTCGCCTAGGTCAGAGACCCAGTACTTC.

V and J are TRBV7-8 and TRBJ1-5; D not certain. This CDR3 is built from 13 residues. V shed 1 base and J shed 3 bases, with 4 bases lying between them. Germline V gene data show CDR1 as SGHVS and CDR2 as FQNEAQ. DNA for the CDR3: TGTGCCAGCAGCTTAGACTACAATCAGCCCCAGCATTTT. Amino acids: CASSLDYNQPQHF.